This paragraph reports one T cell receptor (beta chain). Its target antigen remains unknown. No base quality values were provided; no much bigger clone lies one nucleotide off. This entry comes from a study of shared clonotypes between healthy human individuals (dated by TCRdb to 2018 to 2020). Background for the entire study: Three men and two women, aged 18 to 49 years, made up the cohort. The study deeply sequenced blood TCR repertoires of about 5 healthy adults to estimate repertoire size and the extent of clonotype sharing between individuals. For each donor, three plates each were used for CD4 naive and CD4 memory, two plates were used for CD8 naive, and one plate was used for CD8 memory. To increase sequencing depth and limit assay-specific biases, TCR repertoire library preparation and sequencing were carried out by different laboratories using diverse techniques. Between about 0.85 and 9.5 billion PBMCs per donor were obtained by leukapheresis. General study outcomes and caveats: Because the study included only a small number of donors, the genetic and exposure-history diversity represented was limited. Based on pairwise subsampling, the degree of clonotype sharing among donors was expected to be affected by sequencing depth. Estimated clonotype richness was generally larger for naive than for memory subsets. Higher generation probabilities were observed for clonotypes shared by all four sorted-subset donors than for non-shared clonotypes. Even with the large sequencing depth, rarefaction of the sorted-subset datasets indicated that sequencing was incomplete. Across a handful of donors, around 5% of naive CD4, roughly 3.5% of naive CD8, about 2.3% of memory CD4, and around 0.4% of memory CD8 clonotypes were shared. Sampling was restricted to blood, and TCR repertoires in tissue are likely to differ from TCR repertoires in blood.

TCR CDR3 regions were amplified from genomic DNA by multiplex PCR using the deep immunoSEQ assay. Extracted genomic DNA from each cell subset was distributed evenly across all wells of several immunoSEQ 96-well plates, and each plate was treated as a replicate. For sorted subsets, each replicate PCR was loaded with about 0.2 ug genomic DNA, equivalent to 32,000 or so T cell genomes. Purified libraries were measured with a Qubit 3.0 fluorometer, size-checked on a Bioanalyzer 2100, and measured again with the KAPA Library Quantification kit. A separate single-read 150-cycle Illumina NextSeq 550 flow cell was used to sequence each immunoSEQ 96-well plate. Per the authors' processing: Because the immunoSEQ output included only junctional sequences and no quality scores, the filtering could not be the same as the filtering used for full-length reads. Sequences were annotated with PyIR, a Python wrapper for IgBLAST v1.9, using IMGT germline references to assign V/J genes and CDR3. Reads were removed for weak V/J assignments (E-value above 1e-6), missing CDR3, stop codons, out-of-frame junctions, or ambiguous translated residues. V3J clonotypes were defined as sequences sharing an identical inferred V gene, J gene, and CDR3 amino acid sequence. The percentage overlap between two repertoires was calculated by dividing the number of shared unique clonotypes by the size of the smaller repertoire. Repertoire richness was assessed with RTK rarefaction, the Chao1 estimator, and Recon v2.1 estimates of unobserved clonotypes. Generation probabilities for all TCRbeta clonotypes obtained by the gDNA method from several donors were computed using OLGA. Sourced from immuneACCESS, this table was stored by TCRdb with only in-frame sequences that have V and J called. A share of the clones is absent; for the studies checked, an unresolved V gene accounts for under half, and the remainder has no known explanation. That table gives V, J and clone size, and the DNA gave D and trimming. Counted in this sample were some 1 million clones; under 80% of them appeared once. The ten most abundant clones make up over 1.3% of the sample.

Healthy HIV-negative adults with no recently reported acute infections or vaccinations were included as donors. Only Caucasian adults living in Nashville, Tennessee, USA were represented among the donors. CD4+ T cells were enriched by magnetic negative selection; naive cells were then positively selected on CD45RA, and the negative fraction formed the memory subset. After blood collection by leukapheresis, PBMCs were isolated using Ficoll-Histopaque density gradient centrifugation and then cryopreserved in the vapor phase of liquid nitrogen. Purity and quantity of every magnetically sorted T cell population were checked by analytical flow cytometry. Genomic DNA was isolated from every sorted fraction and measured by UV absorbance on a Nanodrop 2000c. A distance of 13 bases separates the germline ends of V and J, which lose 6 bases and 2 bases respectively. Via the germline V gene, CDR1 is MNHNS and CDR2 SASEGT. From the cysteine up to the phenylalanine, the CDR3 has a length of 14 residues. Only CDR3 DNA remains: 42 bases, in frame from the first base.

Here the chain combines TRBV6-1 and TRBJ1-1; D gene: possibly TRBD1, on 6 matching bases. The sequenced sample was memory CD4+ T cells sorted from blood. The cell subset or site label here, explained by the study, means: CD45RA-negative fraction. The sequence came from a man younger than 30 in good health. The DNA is TGTGCCAGCAGCGTAGGACAGCCCAACACTGAAGCTTTCTTT. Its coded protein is CASSVGQPNTEAFF.